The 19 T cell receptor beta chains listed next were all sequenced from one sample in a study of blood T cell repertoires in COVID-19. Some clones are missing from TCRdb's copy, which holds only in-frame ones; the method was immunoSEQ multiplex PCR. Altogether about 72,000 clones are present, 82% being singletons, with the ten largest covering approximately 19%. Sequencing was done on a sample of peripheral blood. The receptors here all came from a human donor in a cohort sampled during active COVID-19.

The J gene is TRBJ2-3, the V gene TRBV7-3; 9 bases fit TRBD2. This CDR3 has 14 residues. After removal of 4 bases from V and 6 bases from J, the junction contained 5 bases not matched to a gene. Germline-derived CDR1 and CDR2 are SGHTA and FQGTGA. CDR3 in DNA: TGTGCCAGCAGCTCTAGCGGGGAACTGGATACGCAGTATTTT. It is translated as CASSSSGELDTQYF.

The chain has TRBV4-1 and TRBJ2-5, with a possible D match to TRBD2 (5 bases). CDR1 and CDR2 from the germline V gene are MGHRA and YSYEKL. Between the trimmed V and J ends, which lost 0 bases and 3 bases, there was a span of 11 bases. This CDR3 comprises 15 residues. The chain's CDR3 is CASSQDPGLKETQYF. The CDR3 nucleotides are TGCGCCAGCAGCCAAGACCCCGGACTGAAAGAGACCCAGTACTTC.

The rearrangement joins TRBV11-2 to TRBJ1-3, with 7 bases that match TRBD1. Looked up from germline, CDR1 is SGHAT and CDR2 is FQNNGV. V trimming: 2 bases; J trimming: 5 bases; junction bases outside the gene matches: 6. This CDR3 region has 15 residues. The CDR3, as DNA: TGTGCCAGCAGCTTATTGACAGGGCTGAGAAACACCATATATTTT. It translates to CASSLLTGLRNTIYF. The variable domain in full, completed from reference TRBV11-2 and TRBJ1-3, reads EAGVAQSPRYKIIEKRQSVAFWCNPISGHATLYWYQQILGQGPKLLIQFQNNGVVDDSQLPKDRFSAERLKGVDSTLKIQPAKLEDSAVYLCASSLLTGLRNTIYFGEGSWLTVV.

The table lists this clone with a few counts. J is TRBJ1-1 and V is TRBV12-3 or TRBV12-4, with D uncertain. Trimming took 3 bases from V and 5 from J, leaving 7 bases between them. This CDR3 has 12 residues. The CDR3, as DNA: TGTGCCAGCAGTTTCTATCTGACTGAAGCTTTCTTT. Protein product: CASSFYLTEAFF.

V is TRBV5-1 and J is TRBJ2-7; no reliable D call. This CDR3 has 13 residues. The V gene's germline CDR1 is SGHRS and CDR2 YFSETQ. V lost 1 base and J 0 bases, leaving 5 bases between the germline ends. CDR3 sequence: CASSLYSSYEQYF. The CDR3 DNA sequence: TGCGCCAGCAGCTTGTACAGCTCCTACGAGCAGTACTTC. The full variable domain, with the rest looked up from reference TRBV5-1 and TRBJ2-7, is KAGVTQTPRYLIKTRGQQVTLSCSPISGHRSVSWYQQTPGQGLQFLFEYFSETQRNKGNFPGRFSGRQFSNSRSEMNVSTLELGDSALYLCASSLYSSYEQYFGPGTRLTVT.

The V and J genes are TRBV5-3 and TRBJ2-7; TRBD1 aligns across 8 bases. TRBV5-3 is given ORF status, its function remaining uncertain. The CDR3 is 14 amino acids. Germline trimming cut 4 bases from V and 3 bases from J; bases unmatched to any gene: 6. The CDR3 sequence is CARSRTGFNYEQYF. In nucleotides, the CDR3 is TGTGCCAGAAGCCGGACAGGGTTCAACTACGAGCAGTACTTC.

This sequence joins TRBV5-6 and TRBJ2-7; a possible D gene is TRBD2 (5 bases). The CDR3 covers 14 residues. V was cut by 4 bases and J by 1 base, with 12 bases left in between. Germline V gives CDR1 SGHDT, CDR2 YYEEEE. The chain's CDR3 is CASSRAGVSYEQYF. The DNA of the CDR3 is TGTGCCAGCAGCCGGGCCGGGGTTTCCTACGAGCAGTACTTC.

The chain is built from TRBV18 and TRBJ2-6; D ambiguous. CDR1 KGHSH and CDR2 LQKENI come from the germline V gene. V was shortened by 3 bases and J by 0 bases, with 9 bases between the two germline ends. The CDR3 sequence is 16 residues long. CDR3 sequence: CASSPSGHSGANVLTF. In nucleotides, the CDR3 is TGTGCCAGCTCACCGTCCGGTCACTCTGGGGCCAACGTCCTGACTTTC.

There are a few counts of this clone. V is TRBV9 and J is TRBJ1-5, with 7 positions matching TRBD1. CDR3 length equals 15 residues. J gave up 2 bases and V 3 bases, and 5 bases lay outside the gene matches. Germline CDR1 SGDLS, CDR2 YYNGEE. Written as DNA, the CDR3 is TGTGCCAGCAGCGCTACAGGGGTAGGCAATCAGCCCCAGCATTTT. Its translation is CASSATGVGNQPQHF.

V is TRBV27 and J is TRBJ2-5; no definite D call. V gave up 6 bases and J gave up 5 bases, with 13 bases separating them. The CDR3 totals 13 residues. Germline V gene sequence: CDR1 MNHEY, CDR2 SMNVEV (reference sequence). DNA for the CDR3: TGTGCCAGCAGACAAACCCCGCCGGAGACCCAGTACTTC. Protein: CASRQTPPETQYF.

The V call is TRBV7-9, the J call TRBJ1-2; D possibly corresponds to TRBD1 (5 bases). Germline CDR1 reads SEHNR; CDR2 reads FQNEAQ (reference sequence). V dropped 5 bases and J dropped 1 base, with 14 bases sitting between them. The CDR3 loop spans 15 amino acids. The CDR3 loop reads CASSKTGASNYGYTF. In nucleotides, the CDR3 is TGTGCCAGCAGCAAAACAGGTGCGAGTAACTATGGCTACACCTTC.

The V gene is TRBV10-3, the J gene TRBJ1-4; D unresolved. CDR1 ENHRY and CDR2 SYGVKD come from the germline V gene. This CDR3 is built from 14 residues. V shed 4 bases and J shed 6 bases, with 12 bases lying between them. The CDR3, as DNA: TGTGCCATCAGTGGAAGTCAGGAGGATGAAAAACTGTTTTTT. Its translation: CAISGSQEDEKLFF.

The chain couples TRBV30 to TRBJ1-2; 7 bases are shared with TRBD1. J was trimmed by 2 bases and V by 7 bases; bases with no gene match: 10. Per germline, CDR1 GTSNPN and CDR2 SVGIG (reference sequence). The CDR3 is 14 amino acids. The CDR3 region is CASPAGGWNYGYTF. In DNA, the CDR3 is TGTGCCTCTCCCGCAGGGGGGTGGAACTATGGCTACACCTTC.

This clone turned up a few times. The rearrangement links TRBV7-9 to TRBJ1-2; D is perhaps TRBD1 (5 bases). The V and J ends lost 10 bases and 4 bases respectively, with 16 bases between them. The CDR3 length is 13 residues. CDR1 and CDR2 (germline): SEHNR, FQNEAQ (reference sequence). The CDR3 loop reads CAIEAGLFYGYTF. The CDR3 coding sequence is TGTGCCATTGAAGCGGGGCTCTTCTATGGCTACACCTTC.

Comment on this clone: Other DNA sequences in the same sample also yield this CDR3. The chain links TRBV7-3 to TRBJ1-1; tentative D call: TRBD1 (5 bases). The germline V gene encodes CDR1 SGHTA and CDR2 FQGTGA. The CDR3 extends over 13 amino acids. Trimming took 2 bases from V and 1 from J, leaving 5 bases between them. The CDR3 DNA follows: TGTGCCAGCAGCTTACAGGGGAACACTGAAGCTTTCTTT. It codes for CASSLQGNTEAFF.

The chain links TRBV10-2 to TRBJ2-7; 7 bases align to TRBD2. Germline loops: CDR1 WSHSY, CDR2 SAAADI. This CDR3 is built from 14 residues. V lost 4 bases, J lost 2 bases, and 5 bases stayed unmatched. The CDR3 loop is CASSGGRGAYEQYF. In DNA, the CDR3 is TGCGCCAGCAGTGGAGGACGGGGGGCCTACGAGCAGTACTTC.

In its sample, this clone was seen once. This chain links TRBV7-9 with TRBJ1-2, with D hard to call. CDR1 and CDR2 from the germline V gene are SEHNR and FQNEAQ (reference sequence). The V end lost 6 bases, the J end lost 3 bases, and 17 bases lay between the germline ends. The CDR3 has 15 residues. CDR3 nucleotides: TGTGCCAGCAGTAAAGGGCGACGGGGAGACTATGGCTACACCTTC. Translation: CASSKGRRGDYGYTF. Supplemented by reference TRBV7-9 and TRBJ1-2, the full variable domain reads DTGVSQNPRHKITKRGQNVTFRCDPISEHNRLYWYRQTLGQGPEFLTYFQNEAQLEKSRLLSDRFSAERPKGSFSTLEIQRTEQGDSAMYLCASSKGRRGDYGYTFGSGTRLTVV.

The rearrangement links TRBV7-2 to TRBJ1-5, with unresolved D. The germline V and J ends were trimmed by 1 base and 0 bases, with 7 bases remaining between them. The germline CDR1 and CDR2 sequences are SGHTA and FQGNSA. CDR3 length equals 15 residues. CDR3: CASSLGQASNQPQHF. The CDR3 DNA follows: TGTGCCAGCAGCTTAGGGCAGGCTAGCAATCAGCCCCAGCATTTT.

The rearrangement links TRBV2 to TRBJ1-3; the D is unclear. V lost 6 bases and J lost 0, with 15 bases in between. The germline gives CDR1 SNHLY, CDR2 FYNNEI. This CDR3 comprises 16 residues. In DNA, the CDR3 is TGTGCCAGCAGCGTATACCAAGGACTCTCTGGAAACACCATATATTTT. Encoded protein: CASSVYQGLSGNTIYF. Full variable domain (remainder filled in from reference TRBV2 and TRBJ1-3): EPEVTQTPSHQVTQMGQEVILRCVPISNHLYFYWYRQILGQKVEFLVSFYNNEISEKSEIFDDQFSVERPDGSNFTLKIRSTKLEDSAMYFCASSVYQGLSGNTIYFGEGSWLTVV.